One TCR beta chain is described in this entry. The CDR3 runs to 15 residues. V shed 4 bases, J shed 3 bases, and the junction held 6 bases outside the gene matches. CDR1 and CDR2 from the germline V gene are KGHDR and SFDVKD. Repertoires were generated with immunoSEQ multiplex PCR, while TCRdb's copy carries only in-frame clones and drops some. The table includes 250,000 to 350,000 clones, 87% detected once. The entry originates in a study of blood T cell repertoires in COVID-19. Sequenced sample: PBMCs or T cells enriched from blood (not recorded which). This sequence joins TRBV24-1 and TRBJ2-7, with 9 bases lining up with TRBD1. The origin of this receptor is a woman aged 18-30 years who had recovered from COVID-19. The CDR3 loop is CATSERTGDVYEQYF. Written as DNA, the CDR3 is TGTGCCACCAGTGAGCGGACAGGGGACGTCTACGAGCAGTACTTC.